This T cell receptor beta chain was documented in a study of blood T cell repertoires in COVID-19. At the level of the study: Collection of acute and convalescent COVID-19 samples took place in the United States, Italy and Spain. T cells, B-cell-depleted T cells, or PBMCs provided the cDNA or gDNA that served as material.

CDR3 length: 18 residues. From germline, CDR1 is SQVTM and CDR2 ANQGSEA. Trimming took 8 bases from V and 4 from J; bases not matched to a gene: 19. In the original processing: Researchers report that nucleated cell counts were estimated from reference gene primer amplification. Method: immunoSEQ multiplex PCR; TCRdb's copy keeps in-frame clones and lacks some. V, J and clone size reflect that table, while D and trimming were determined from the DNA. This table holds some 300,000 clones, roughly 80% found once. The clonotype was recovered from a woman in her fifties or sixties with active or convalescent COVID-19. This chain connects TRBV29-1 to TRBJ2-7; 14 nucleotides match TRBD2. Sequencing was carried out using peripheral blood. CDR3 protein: CSPTLRDRGTSGSYEQYF. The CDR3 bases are TGCAGCCCCACCCTCCGGGACAGAGGGACTAGCGGGAGTTACGAGCAGTACTTC.